These 19 T cell receptor beta chains were sequenced from one sample in a study of graft-versus-host responses after intestinal transplantation. These receptors' antigens are unknown. This table comes from immunoSEQ multiplex PCR, and its TCRdb copy is limited to in-frame clones, with some not included. The data contain more than 65,000 clones, roughly nine tenths of them seen just once; the ten biggest clones take up approximately 0.33%. Here the sequenced sample was unstimulated CD4+ T cells sorted from spleen or lymph node cells, taken before intestinal transplant. The origin of the receptors is a human donor who received an intestinal transplant.

This clone was seen a single time. The chain is built from TRBV6-5 and TRBJ2-7, with D maybe TRBD2 (6 bases). The V gene lost 2 bases and the J gene lost 3 bases, with 17 bases spanning the gap. Germline CDR1 reads MNHEY; CDR2 reads SVGAGI. The CDR3 has 16 residues. The CDR3 spells CASSYQTGTGFYEQYF. For the CDR3, the DNA is TGTGCCAGCAGTTACCAGACCGGGACTGGATTCTACGAGCAGTACTTC.

A few counts support this clone. The chain joins TRBV2 to TRBJ1-6; the D gene is possibly TRBD1 (5 bases). The germline gives CDR1 SNHLY, CDR2 FYNNEI. This CDR3 is built from 13 residues. Trimming stripped 6 bases from V and 7 bases from J, with 10 bases between. The CDR3 region has the DNA TGTGCCAGCAGGGGGCACGGAAATTCACCCCTCCACTTT. Translation gives CASRGHGNSPLHF.

This clone showed up just a few times. V is TRBV6-5 and J is TRBJ1-2; TRBD1 matches at 9 bases. Germline trimming cut 5 bases from V and 5 bases from J; bases unmatched to any gene: 6. The CDR3 length is 14 residues. The germline V gene has CDR1 MNHEY and CDR2 SVGAGI. The CDR3 region has the DNA TGTGCCAGCAGTCCGCCGGGACAGGGTTATGGCTACACCTTC. Protein product: CASSPPGQGYGYTF.

The chain links TRBV5-4 to TRBJ2-1; D unclear. The CDR3 loop spans 14 amino acids. Germline-derived CDR1 and CDR2 are SGHNT and YYREEE (reference sequence). Trimming shortened V by 1 base and J by 5 bases, and 10 bases separated the two germline ends. The CDR3, as DNA: TGTGCCAGCAGCTTGAGTCAGGCCAACAATGAGCAGTTCTTC. As protein: CASSLSQANNEQFF.

The CDR3 is CASSLGAGQGYEQYF. In nucleotides, the CDR3 is TGCGCCAGCAGCTTGGGAGCGGGACAGGGTTACGAGCAGTACTTC. J is TRBJ2-7 and V is TRBV5-1; 9 positions match TRBD1. Germline-derived CDR1 and CDR2 are SGHRS and YFSETQ. This CDR3 has 15 residues. V dropped 0 bases and J dropped 4; count of bases not matched to a gene: 5.

The rearrangement joins TRBV5-1 to TRBJ2-3; perhaps TRBD1 as D (5 bases). CDR1 is SGHRS, CDR2 YFSETQ, per germline. This CDR3 is 11 amino acids long. V lost 7 bases, J lost 10 bases, and 13 bases lay in between. The CDR3 nucleotides are TGCGCCAGCGCTGAAGGGGCGGCGCAGTATTTT. This sequence encodes CASAEGAAQYF. Based on the CDR3 plus reference TRBV5-1 and TRBJ2-3, the full variable domain is KAGVTQTPRYLIKTRGQQVTLSCSPISGHRSVSWYQQTPGQGLQFLFEYFSETQRNKGNFPGRFSGRQFSNSRSEMNVSTLELGDSALYLCASAEGAAQYFGPGTRLTVL.

The chain is built from TRBV7-9 and TRBJ1-2; D is possibly TRBD1 (6 bases). CDR3 length: 13 residues. The V end was cut by 3 bases, the J end by 7 bases, with 12 bases between. Germline CDR1 SEHNR, CDR2 FQNEAQ (reference sequence). The CDR3 spells CASSFAGAGGYTF. CDR3 DNA: TGTGCCAGCAGCTTCGCGGGGGCGGGTGGCTACACCTTC.

The V and J genes are TRBV28 and TRBJ2-1, with 9 nucleotides matching TRBD1. Losses at the gene ends were 7 bases for V and 7 bases for J; bases not matched to a gene: 11. The CDR3 is 15 amino acids. Germline CDR1 and CDR2: MDHEN and SYDVKM. Here the CDR3 DNA reads TGTGCCAGCACCCCTTCGGACAGGGGCGGGAATGAGCAGTTCTTC. Translated, it gives CASTPSDRGGNEQFF.

The CDR3 protein is CASSDRGRGGYTF. DNA for the CDR3: TGTGCCAGCAGTGACAGGGGGCGGGGGGGCTACACCTTC. The gene calls are TRBV6-1 and TRBJ1-2, with 8 nucleotides matching TRBD1. CDR1 MNHNS and CDR2 SASEGT come from the germline V gene. J gave up 8 bases and V 3 bases, and 5 bases lay outside the gene matches. The CDR3 spans 13 residues.

The chain is built from TRBV30 and TRBJ1-2; 8 bases line up with TRBD1. Germline V gene lookup returns CDR1 GTSNPN and CDR2 SVGIG (reference sequence). With 4 bases clipped from V and 6 bases from J, the junction kept 4 bases outside the gene matches. This CDR3 spans 12 amino acids. The CDR3 DNA follows: TGTGCCTGGACCCGGACAGGGAATGGCTACACCTTC. Residues: CAWTRTGNGYTF.

The rearrangement joins TRBV2 to TRBJ1-2, with a tentative D call TRBD1 (6 bases). V was trimmed by 6 bases and J by 0 bases, leaving 11 bases between them. The CDR3 has 14 amino acids. Germline-derived CDR1 and CDR2 are SNHLY and FYNNEI. The CDR3 DNA reads as TGTGCCAGCAGATTCGGACAGTCTAACTATGGCTACACCTTC. Amino acid sequence: CASRFGQSNYGYTF.

The chain has TRBV5-1 and TRBJ1-4; 9 bases align to TRBD1. The CDR3 contains 14 residues. J lost 7 bases, V lost 4 bases, and 5 bases had no gene match. Per the germline V gene, CDR1 is SGHRS and CDR2 is YFSETQ. CDR3 nucleotides: TGCGCCAGCAGCCTCGGGACAGGGATTGAAAAACTGTTTTTT. Amino acids: CASSLGTGIEKLFF.

The rearrangement uses TRBV5-4 and TRBJ2-7; the match to TRBD2 covers 7 bases. CDR1 is SGHNT, CDR2 YYREEE, per germline (reference sequence). Trimming cost V 4 bases and J 3 bases; bases outside gene matches: 7. The CDR3 is 14 amino acids. The CDR3 DNA follows: TGTGCCAGCAGCCCCCGGAGCGGGGTCTACGAGCAGTACTTC. Its protein product is CASSPRSGVYEQYF.

The genes are TRBV7-9 and TRBJ2-2; the match to TRBD1 covers 9 bases. This CDR3 has 15 residues. Trimming took 1 base from V and 5 from J; bases not matched to a gene: 2. Germline CDR1 SEHNR, CDR2 FQNEAQ (reference sequence). The CDR3 bases are TGTGCCAGCAGCTTAGGGACAGGGGTTACCGGGGAGCTGTTTTTT. Protein product: CASSLGTGVTGELFF.

V is TRBV6-1 and J is TRBJ2-7, with D possibly TRBD2 on 5 matching bases. The CDR3 has 13 amino acids. Deletions cut 1 base from V and 3 bases from J, with 7 bases between. Germline lookup yields CDR1 MNHNS and CDR2 SASEGT. This CDR3 is CASSEGGVYEQYF. CDR3 nucleotides: TGTGCCAGCAGTGAAGGGGGAGTCTACGAGCAGTACTTC.

This chain links TRBV2 with TRBJ2-3; D possibly corresponds to TRBD2 (6 bases). CDR3 size: 16 residues. The germline V and J ends were trimmed by 6 bases and 1 base, with 17 bases remaining between them. Germline CDR1 SNHLY, CDR2 FYNNEI. The CDR3 loop is CASSPYVWGGTDTQYF. DNA of the CDR3: TGTGCCAGCAGCCCATACGTGTGGGGGGGCACAGATACGCAGTATTTT.

This sequence joins TRBV7-8 and TRBJ2-2, with a weak D call TRBD1 (6 bases). V was trimmed by 5 bases and J by 0 bases, leaving 19 bases between them. The germline gives CDR1 SGHVS, CDR2 FQNEAQ. This CDR3 contains 18 residues. DNA of the CDR3: TGTGCCAGCAGCCGCTACGGCCGGGACACCCCGAACACCGGGGAGCTGTTTTTT. Amino acids: CASSRYGRDTPNTGELFF.

The gene calls are TRBV15 and TRBJ1-3; D is unclear. The germline V gene encodes CDR1 LNHNV and CDR2 YYDKDF (reference sequence). The germline V and J ends were trimmed by 0 bases and 0 bases, with 9 bases remaining between them. The CDR3 loop spans 16 amino acids. CDR3: CATSRDLGSSGNTIYF. The CDR3 nucleotides read TGTGCCACCAGCAGAGATCTTGGGAGCTCTGGAAACACCATATATTTT.

This chain uses TRBV28 with TRBJ2-1, with 14 bases aligning to TRBD2. V was pared by 1 base and J by 3 bases, with 5 bases of the junction left unmatched. The CDR3 contains 18 residues. Per germline, CDR1 MDHEN and CDR2 SYDVKM. Here the CDR3 reads CASSLYGTSGSFYNEQFF. The CDR3, as DNA: TGTGCCAGCAGTTTATACGGGACTAGCGGGAGCTTCTACAATGAGCAGTTCTTC.